Below are 21 T cell receptor beta chains sequenced from a single sample in a study of cytomegalovirus exposure and HLA in healthy donors. Both 60 Vbeta primers and 13 Jbeta primers went into the PCR. Repertoires were generated with immunoSEQ multiplex PCR, while TCRdb's copy carries only in-frame clones and drops some. The sample consists of 170,000 or so clones, around 73% of them appearing once. The sample was PBMCs. Every receptor here comes from a man aged 60 to 69 in good health and CMV-seronegative.

The chain has TRBV7-2 and TRBJ1-2; 7 bases map to TRBD1. Trimming removed 4 bases from V and 3 bases from J; junction bases left unmatched: 8. CDR1 SGHTA and CDR2 FQGNSA come from the germline V gene. The CDR3 runs to 15 residues. In DNA form, the CDR3 reads TGTGCCAGCAGCTACCGAGCCGGGACAGACTATGGCTACACCTTC. Its protein is CASSYRAGTDYGYTF. The complete variable domain, with remaining parts taken from reference TRBV7-2 and TRBJ1-2, reads GAGVSQSPSNKVTEKGKDVELRCDPISGHTALYWYRQSLGQGLEFLIYFQGNSAPDKSGLPSDRFSAERTGGSVSTLTIQRTQQEDSAVYLCASSYRAGTDYGYTFGSGTRLTVV.

This clone was seen a few times. The chain couples TRBV7-6 to TRBJ2-7; perhaps TRBD1 as D (6 bases). V gave up 2 bases and J gave up 6 bases, with 17 bases separating them. CDR1 SGHVS and CDR2 FNYEAQ come from the germline V gene. This CDR3 comprises 15 residues. In DNA, the CDR3 is TGTGCCAGCAGCTTAAGGGCCGGACAGTTAGCCGAGCAGTACTTC. It yields the protein CASSLRAGQLAEQYF.

This clone was found once. The rearrangement joins TRBV10-2 to TRBJ2-3; 9 bases map to TRBD2. Germline V lookup: CDR1 WSHSY, CDR2 SAAADI. The CDR3 spans 17 residues. V shed 0 bases, J shed 0 bases, and the junction held 4 bases outside the gene matches. The DNA of the CDR3 is TGCGCCAGCAGTGAGTCGAGGCTAGCGGGAAGCACAGATACGCAGTATTTT. Translated, it gives CASSESRLAGSTDTQYF.

In DNA form, the CDR3 reads TGTGCCTGGACCACGCGGGGTGTTACTGAAGCTTTCTTT. The encoded protein is CAWTTRGVTEAFF. V is TRBV30 and J is TRBJ1-1; D remains unclear. Germline V gene data show CDR1 as GTSNPN and CDR2 as SVGIG (reference sequence). Trimming took 4 bases from V and 5 from J, leaving 14 bases between them. CDR3 length: 13 amino acids.

The genes are TRBV25-1 and TRBJ1-1, with 7 bases that match TRBD1. Germline V gene lookup returns CDR1 MGHDK and CDR2 SYGVNS. Trimming at V came to 7 bases and at J to 6 bases, leaving 5 bases not matched to a gene. The CDR3 extends over 12 amino acids. CDR3 sequence: CASKAGGPEAFF. The CDR3 DNA follows: TGTGCCAGCAAGGCAGGGGGACCTGAAGCTTTCTTT.

This clone has just one count. The chain joins TRBV11-3 to TRBJ1-1; D unclear. From germline, CDR1 is SGHNT and CDR2 YENEEA. V lost 1 base and J lost 8, with 11 bases in between. The CDR3 totals 13 residues. The CDR3 DNA sequence: TGTGCCAGCAGCTTAGGCGGCAGGAGGGAAGCTTTCTTT. Encoded protein: CASSLGGRREAFF. The whole variable domain, filled in from reference TRBV11-3 and TRBJ1-1, reads EAGVVQSPRYKIIEKKQPVAFWCNPISGHNTLYWYLQNLGQGPELLIRYENEEAVDDSQLPKDRFSAERLKGVDSTLKIQPAELGDSAVYLCASSLGGRREAFFGQGTRLTVV.

This clone occurred a few times. V usage is TRBV11-2 and J usage is TRBJ2-7, with D unresolved. CDR3 length equals 12 residues. Germline V CDR1 and CDR2: SGHAT, FQNNGV. Trimming cost V 5 bases and J 4 bases, with 9 bases left between them. The CDR3 DNA reads as TGTGCCAGCAGCGACTGGTTTTACGAGCAGTACTTC. Its translation is CASSDWFYEQYF.

This rearrangement joins TRBV7-3 to TRBJ1-2; D is perhaps TRBD1 (6 bases). V lost 5 bases and J 5 bases, leaving 12 bases between the germline ends. Germline V lookup: CDR1 SGHTA, CDR2 FQGTGA. CDR3 length: 13 amino acids. This CDR3 reads CASSPGGGYGYTF. Here the CDR3 DNA reads TGTGCCAGCAGCCCGGGAGGGGGTTATGGCTACACCTTC.

The genes are TRBV6-1 and TRBJ2-1; 10 positions agree with TRBD1. This CDR3 has 14 residues. Unmatched junction bases numbered 8, after V lost 11 bases and J lost 4 bases. Germline CDR1 and CDR2: MNHNS and SASEGT. The CDR3 sequence is CAGLGTGAYNEQFF. CDR3 coding DNA: TGTGCCGGGCTAGGGACAGGGGCTTACAATGAGCAGTTCTTC.

The genes are TRBV27 and TRBJ2-2; 7 bases map to TRBD2. Germline V gene lookup returns CDR1 MNHEY and CDR2 SMNVEV (reference sequence). With V trimmed by 7 bases and J by 4 bases, 12 bases remained unmatched. This CDR3 comprises 16 residues. The DNA for the CDR3 is TGTGCCAGCACTAAATTACGGGGCGGGAGCACCGGGGAGCTGTTTTTT. This encodes CASTKLRGGSTGELFF.

The chain has TRBV13 and TRBJ2-7, with D possibly being TRBD1 (6 bases). Trimming stripped 1 base from V and 4 bases from J, with 11 bases between. This CDR3 is 14 amino acids long. CDR1 and CDR2 from the germline V gene are PRHDT and FYEKMQ (reference sequence). CDR3 amino acids: CASSLEPRGYEQYF. CDR3 in DNA: TGTGCCAGCAGCTTAGAGCCCAGGGGTTACGAGCAGTACTTC.

As to this clone: Other DNA sequences in the sample encode the same CDR3. This chain joins TRBV6-1 and TRBJ1-3; the D gene is possibly TRBD1 (6 bases). Germline loops: CDR1 MNHNS, CDR2 SASEGT. V was cut by 5 bases and J by 0 bases, with 8 bases left in between. CDR3 length: 14 amino acids. The CDR3 DNA is TGTGCCAGCAGTTTACAGGGCTCTGGAAACACCATATATTTT. Its protein product is CASSLQGSGNTIYF.

This chain joins TRBV27 and TRBJ2-2; 14 nucleotides match TRBD2. Germline V gene data show CDR1 as MNHEY and CDR2 as SMNVEV (reference sequence). CDR3 length: 18 amino acids. After removal of 4 bases from V and 8 bases from J, the junction contained 12 bases not matched to a gene. CDR3 nucleotides: TGTGCCAGCAGTTCCCGGACTAGCGGGAGGAAGAACGGGGGGGAGCTGTTTTTT. As protein: CASSSRTSGRKNGGELFF.

The chain recombines TRBV19 with TRBJ1-1; D is unclear. CDR3 length equals 14 residues. The V end was cut by 3 bases, the J end by 3 bases, with 11 bases between. Germline V gene data show CDR1 as LNHDA and CDR2 as SQIVND (reference sequence). This CDR3 reads CASSIVVSDTEAFF. The DNA of the CDR3 is TGTGCCAGTAGTATCGTGGTCTCGGACACTGAAGCTTTCTTT.

This clone was seen a handful of times. The rearrangement links TRBV10-3 to TRBJ2-1, with TRBD1 matching 9 bases. V trimming: 7 bases; J trimming: 4 bases; junction bases outside the gene matches: 11. The CDR3 has 16 amino acids. Per the germline V gene, CDR1 is ENHRY and CDR2 is SYGVKD. The CDR3 DNA reads as TGTGCCATCAAGAGGGACGGGACAGGGAAATACAATGAGCAGTTCTTC. Residues: CAIKRDGTGKYNEQFF.

Written as DNA, the CDR3 is TGTGCCAGCAGGTCTAGCGGGGGGGCGGGGGAGACCCAGTACTTC. Protein product: CASRSSGGAGETQYF. This sequence joins TRBV27 and TRBJ2-5; 12 bases match TRBD2. CDR1 is MNHEY, CDR2 SMNVEV, per germline (reference sequence). V lost 6 bases, J lost 5 bases, and 7 bases stayed unmatched. The CDR3 has 15 residues.

The chain employs TRBV29-1 and TRBJ1-2; weak D call: TRBD1 (6 bases). CDR1 and CDR2 (germline): SQVTM, ANQGSEA. The V and J ends lost 5 bases and 2 bases respectively, with 12 bases between them. The CDR3 sequence is 13 residues long. DNA for the CDR3: TGCAGCGTTTCAGGGGTGGCAAACTATGGCTACACCTTC. Amino acid sequence: CSVSGVANYGYTF.

The rearrangement joins TRBV1 to TRBJ1-1. TRBV1 is given as a pseudogene. The CDR3 is 13 residues long. CDR3 amino acids: CTSSRSGGTEAFF. In nucleotides, the CDR3 is TGCACCAGCAGCCGGTCGGGGGGCACTGAAGCTTTCTTT.

The chain joins TRBV2 to TRBJ2-7; possibly TRBD2 for D (6 bases). Germline V gene data show CDR1 as SNHLY and CDR2 as FYNNEI. Trimming pared 1 base from V and 0 bases from J, leaving 16 bases between. The CDR3 is 17 residues long. DNA for the CDR3: TGTGCCAGCAGTGAAGTTTTCCTGGACGGGAGCTCCTACGAGCAGTACTTC. As protein: CASSEVFLDGSSYEQYF.

This clone was observed once. The J gene is TRBJ2-1, the V gene TRBV6-5; 7 nucleotides match TRBD2. With 8 bases clipped from V and 9 bases from J, the junction kept 10 bases outside the gene matches. The germline V gene encodes CDR1 MNHEY and CDR2 SVGAGI. The CDR3 covers 13 residues. This CDR3 is CASHMGREGEQFF. CDR3 sequence (DNA): TGTGCCAGCCATATGGGAAGGGAGGGTGAGCAGTTCTTC.

The V gene is TRBV5-4, the J gene TRBJ2-7; TRBD1 matches at 9 bases. J gave up 5 bases and V 4 bases, and 10 bases lay outside the gene matches. The CDR3 runs 15 residues. CDR1 SGHNT and CDR2 YYREEE come from the germline V gene (reference sequence). The CDR3 region is CASSPRTGDNHEQYF. The CDR3 DNA reads as TGTGCCAGCAGCCCCCGGACAGGGGATAACCACGAGCAGTACTTC.